The present T cell receptor (beta chain) was sequenced within a study of post-analysis software for immune sequencing data. Study findings and constraints: Controls showed lower frequencies than patients for 4 or 5 TRBV segments, and TRBV5-6, TRBV5-1 and TRBV20-1 were among these. Significantly lower normalized Chao1 diversity was seen in multiple sclerosis patients than in controls.

On this clonotype itself: Its target is unknown.

Trimming left V 0 bases short and J 7 bases short, with 10 bases between. Germline V CDR1 and CDR2: SGHRS, YFSETQ. The CDR3 totals 13 residues. Built from TCR beta cDNA, the libraries had unique molecular identifiers in them. TCRdb re-called the PCR reads through MiXCR, storing one row per CDR3 protein. The repertoire holds 820,000 or so distinct CDR3 sequences, with about 50% as singletons. The chain uses TRBV5-1 and TRBJ1-2; no clear D gene. The source of this sequence is a girl between 10 and 17 years old with multiple sclerosis. Sample: blood. The chain's CDR3 is CASSLEGASGYTF. The DNA of the CDR3 is TGCGCCAGCAGCTTGGAAGGCGCGAGTGGCTACACCTTC.